The 13 T cell receptor beta chains listed next were all sequenced from one sample in a study of blood T cell repertoires in COVID-19. The method was immunoSEQ multiplex PCR; TCRdb's version includes in-frame clones alone and lacks a portion of them. Here the sample spans around 300,000 clones, approximately 88% being singletons. The sample taken for sequencing was PBMCs or T cells enriched from blood (not recorded which). All receptors come from a woman in her thirties or forties who had recovered from COVID-19.

This clone was recorded only once. This chain joins TRBV30 and TRBJ1-1, with TRBD1 identical over 8 bases. Germline CDR1 GTSNPN, CDR2 SVGIG (reference sequence). CDR3 size: 13 residues. Trimming at V came to 3 bases and at J to 4 bases, leaving 4 bases not matched to a gene. CDR3 nucleotides: TGTGCCTGGAGCCGGACAGGGTTCACTGAAGCTTTCTTT. It specifies CAWSRTGFTEAFF.

The chain carries TRBV6-5 and TRBJ2-5; D might be TRBD1 (5 bases). There are 12 residues in the CDR3. V was pared by 8 bases and J by 2 bases, with 9 bases between. CDR1 is MNHEY and CDR2 is SVGAGI in the germline V gene. The CDR3 reads CASGAPQETQYF. CDR3 coding DNA: TGTGCCAGCGGGGCCCCACAAGAGACCCAGTACTTC.

CDR3 DNA sequence: TGTGCCAGCAGCATACAGGGGGCGCGGGAGACCCAGTACTTC. As protein: CASSIQGARETQYF. V usage is TRBV5-4 and J usage is TRBJ2-5; TRBD1 agrees at 9 bases. The CDR3 extends over 14 amino acids. Unmatched junction bases numbered 6, after V lost 4 bases and J lost 5 bases. CDR1 is SGHNT, CDR2 YYREEE, per germline (reference sequence). Full variable domain (outside the CDR3, taken from reference TRBV5-4 and TRBJ2-5): ETGVTQSPTHLIKTRGQQVTLRCSSQSGHNTVSWYQQALGQGPQFIFQYYREEENGRGNFPPRFSGLQFPNYSSELNVNALELDDSALYLCASSIQGARETQYFGPGTRLLVL.

The rearrangement joins TRBV5-1 to TRBJ1-2; TRBD1 matches at 12 bases. The ends lost 5 bases at V and 0 bases at J; junction bases unmatched: 8. Per the germline V gene, CDR1 is SGHRS and CDR2 is YFSETQ. The CDR3 length is 17 residues. The CDR3 nucleotides are TGCGCCAGCAGTTCCGGGACAGGGGGCTATTCTAACTATGGCTACACCTTC. Amino acids: CASSSGTGGYSNYGYTF.

The CDR3 sequence is CASSLLGKTKANYGYTF. Here the CDR3 DNA reads TGTGCCAGCAGTTTATTGGGCAAGACAAAAGCTAACTATGGCTACACCTTC. The chain recombines TRBV27 with TRBJ1-2; D uncertain. There are 17 residues in the CDR3. V was cut by 1 base and J by 0 bases, with 15 bases left in between. Per the germline V gene, CDR1 is MNHEY and CDR2 is SMNVEV (reference sequence).

DNA of the CDR3: TGCGCCAGCAGCCTGATACCTCAGGGGGCAATGGATGGCTACACCTTC. Amino acids: CASSLIPQGAMDGYTF. The V and J genes are TRBV5-1 and TRBJ1-2, with 8 bases that match TRBD1. CDR1 is SGHRS, CDR2 YFSETQ, per germline. CDR3 size: 16 residues. The V segment lost 4 bases and the J segment 6 bases; nucleotides outside the gene matches: 14. The whole variable domain, remainder taken from reference TRBV5-1 and TRBJ1-2, is KAGVTQTPRYLIKTRGQQVTLSCSPISGHRSVSWYQQTPGQGLQFLFEYFSETQRNKGNFPGRFSGRQFSNSRSEMNVSTLELGDSALYLCASSLIPQGAMDGYTFGSGTRLTVV.

The chain employs TRBV4-1 and TRBJ2-5; perhaps TRBD2 as D (5 bases). Germline V gene sequence: CDR1 MGHRA, CDR2 YSYEKL. The CDR3 runs to 15 residues. V lost 5 bases, J lost 4 bases, and 17 bases lay in between. The CDR3 protein is CASSSTGIGGETQYF. CDR3 sequence (DNA): TGCGCCAGCAGCTCAACCGGTATAGGAGGAGAGACCCAGTACTTC.

This chain joins TRBV29-1 and TRBJ2-1; 7 bases agree with TRBD1. The junction had 10 bases not matched to a gene; V was cut back by 4 bases and J by 7 bases. Germline loops: CDR1 SQVTM, CDR2 ANQGSEA. The CDR3 is made up of 14 amino acids. CDR3 in DNA: TGCAGCGTTGCTAGACAGGGTAGAGCGAATGAGCAGTTCTTC. This translates into CSVARQGRANEQFF.

The chain recombines TRBV7-9 with TRBJ1-2; the D is unclear. CDR1 and CDR2 (germline): SEHNR, FQNEAQ (reference sequence). The CDR3 is 13 residues long. Trimming took off 4 bases at V and 8 bases at J, with 14 bases between the two ends. CDR3 nucleotide sequence: TGTGCCAGCAGCTCTGGAGACTTCGGCGGCTACACCTTC. This gives the protein CASSSGDFGGYTF.

This clone was seen a few times. This chain joins TRBV5-6 and TRBJ1-1, with D unclear. The germline V and J ends were trimmed by 2 bases and 4 bases, with 12 bases remaining between them. Germline-derived CDR1 and CDR2 are SGHDT and YYEEEE. This CDR3 spans 14 amino acids. The CDR3, as DNA: TGTGCCAGCAGCTTTAGGAGGGAGGCCACTGAAGCTTTCTTT. Amino acids: CASSFRREATEAFF.

This clone has a single count. The rearrangement joins TRBV7-2 to TRBJ1-6; 9 bases are shared with TRBD1. This CDR3 has 14 amino acids. The germline gives CDR1 SGHTA, CDR2 FQGNSA. Losses at the gene ends were 4 bases for V and 6 bases for J; bases not matched to a gene: 1. CDR3 in DNA: TGTGCCAGCAGCTCACAGGGGGCTAATTCACCCCTCCACTTT. Its translation is CASSSQGANSPLHF.

The chain links TRBV12-3 or TRBV12-4 to TRBJ2-1; a possible D gene is TRBD2 (5 bases). The CDR3 runs to 12 residues. Trimming took 5 bases from V and 9 from J, leaving 11 bases between them. The CDR3 protein is CASSPSAGEQFF. The CDR3 DNA follows: TGTGCCAGCAGTCCAAGCGCGGGTGAGCAGTTCTTC.

CDR3 bases: TGTGCCAGCAGCTTGGCCAAAATGGGCTACACCTTC. Translated: CASSLAKMGYTF. V gene TRBV5-6 combines with J gene TRBJ1-2, with D uncertain. The germline V gene encodes CDR1 SGHDT and CDR2 YYEEEE. V shed 0 bases and J shed 8 bases, with 8 bases lying between them. The CDR3 has 12 residues. Full variable domain (missing parts from reference TRBV5-6 and TRBJ1-2): DAGVTQSPTHLIKTRGQQVTLRCSPKSGHDTVSWYQQALGQGPQFIFQYYEEEERQRGNFPDRFSGHQFPNYSSELNVNALLLGDSALYLCASSLAKMGYTFGSGTRLTVV.